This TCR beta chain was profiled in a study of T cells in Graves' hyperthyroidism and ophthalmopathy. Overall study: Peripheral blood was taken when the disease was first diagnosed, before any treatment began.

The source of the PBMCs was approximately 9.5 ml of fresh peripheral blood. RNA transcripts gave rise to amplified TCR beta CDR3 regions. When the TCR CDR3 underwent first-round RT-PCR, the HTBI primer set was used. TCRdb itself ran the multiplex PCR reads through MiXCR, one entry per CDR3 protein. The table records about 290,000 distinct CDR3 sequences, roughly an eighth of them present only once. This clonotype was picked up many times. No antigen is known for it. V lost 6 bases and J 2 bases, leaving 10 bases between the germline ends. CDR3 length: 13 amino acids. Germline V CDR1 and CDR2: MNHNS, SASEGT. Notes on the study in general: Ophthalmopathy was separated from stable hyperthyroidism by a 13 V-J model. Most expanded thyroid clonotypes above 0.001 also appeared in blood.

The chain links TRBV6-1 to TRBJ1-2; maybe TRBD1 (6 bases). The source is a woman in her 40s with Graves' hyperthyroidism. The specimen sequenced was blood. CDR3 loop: CASRVDSNYGYTF. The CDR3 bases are TGTGCCAGCAGGGTGGACAGCAACTATGGCTACACCTTC.